The T cell receptor beta chain under discussion was sequenced for a study of blood T cell repertoires in COVID-19. This clone was detected a few times. Assay used: immunoSEQ multiplex PCR; TCRdb lists only in-frame clones, some missing. The sample lists 55,000 to 75,000 clones, approximately 82% seen once, with roughly 16% in the top ten. The sample comprised peripheral blood. This TCR was sampled from a man at least 80 years old with active COVID-19.

CDR3 loop: CASSASGVQETQYF. The CDR3 DNA reads as TGTGCCAGCAGTGCTAGCGGGGTGCAAGAGACCCAGTACTTC. The rearrangement links TRBV2 to TRBJ2-5; TRBD2 aligns across 9 bases. Germline values: CDR1 SNHLY, CDR2 FYNNEI. After removal of 4 bases from V and 2 bases from J, the junction contained 2 bases not matched to a gene. This CDR3 spans 14 amino acids.